Included here is one T cell receptor (beta chain) sequence, with context. Its antigen is still unknown. The germline V and J ends were trimmed by 3 bases and 2 bases, with 12 bases remaining between them. The CDR3 is 15 residues long. Germline V lookup: CDR1 SGHNT, CDR2 YYREEE (reference sequence). The data were taken from a study of cytomegalovirus exposure and HLA in healthy donors. Study-wide points: Sequencing depth roughly uniform across donors was assumed in presence/absence analyses. TCR beta chains associated with HLA were, in a later analysis, more clonally expanded than equally common others.

Researchers ran the PCR with 60 Vbeta and 13 Jbeta primers. Data came from immunoSEQ multiplex PCR; TCRdb stores just in-frame clones and leaves some out. The sample has 150,000 to 200,000 clones, 60% to 80% seen once. The V call is TRBV5-4, the J call TRBJ1-5; D might be TRBD1 (5 bases). The sequenced sample consisted of PBMCs. This TCR was sampled from a middle-aged woman in good health and CMV-seropositive. Here the CDR3 DNA reads TGTGCCAGCAGCTCGCAGGGAGGAGGCAATCAGCCCCAGCATTTT. It yields the protein CASSSQGGGNQPQHF.